A single sample is the source of the 25 T cell receptor beta chains below, sequenced in a study of T cell responses to AZD1222 COVID-19 vaccine. TCRdb's copy holds only in-frame clones and misses some; the assay was immunoSEQ multiplex PCR. The table has 110,000 to 150,000 clones, 89% seen once. Sample: peripheral blood, taken on day 0 of AZD1222 vaccination. These receptors all come from an adult in good health.

This clone was counted a few times. The chain employs TRBV7-2 and TRBJ2-5; 9 bases agree with TRBD2. Trimming cost V 5 bases and J 1 base; bases outside gene matches: 8. The CDR3 totals 16 residues. CDR1 SGHTA and CDR2 FQGNSA come from the germline V gene. The CDR3 nucleotides read TGTGCCAGCAGCCAAGCGGGGGGAGGGACCCAAGAGACCCAGTACTTC. Its protein is CASSQAGGGTQETQYF.

V and J are TRBV28 and TRBJ2-1; TRBD2 matches at 7 bases. CDR1 and CDR2 from the germline V gene are MDHEN and SYDVKM. The V gene end was trimmed by 1 base and the J gene end by 4 bases; junction bases not matched to a gene: 10. This CDR3 contains 17 residues. The CDR3 DNA reads as TGTGCCAGCAGTTTATTTAGAGGCCGGGGGGTATACAATGAGCAGTTCTTC. Its protein is CASSLFRGRGVYNEQFF.

The chain couples TRBV30 to TRBJ2-7; 7 positions match TRBD2. The CDR3 consists of 14 residues. Germline assignment: CDR1 GTSNPN and CDR2 SVGIG (reference sequence). Trimming took 3 bases from V and 4 from J; bases not matched to a gene: 9. Here the CDR3 reads CAWRVMGGGYEQYF. The CDR3 DNA follows: TGTGCCTGGAGGGTAATGGGCGGGGGTTACGAGCAGTACTTC. Drawing the rest from reference TRBV30 and TRBJ2-7, the complete variable domain is SQTIHQWPATLVQPVGSPLSLECTVEGTSNPNLYWYRQAAGRGLQLLFYSVGIGQISSEVPQNLSASRPQDRQFILSSKKLLLSDSGFYLCAWRVMGGGYEQYFGPGTRLTVT.

This chain joins TRBV3-1 (or the pseudogene TRBV3-2) and TRBJ1-6; D ambiguous. From germline, CDR1 is LGHDT and CDR2 YNNKEL (reference sequence). The V end lost 4 bases, the J end lost 9 bases, and 10 bases lay between the germline ends. The CDR3 extends over 13 amino acids. This CDR3 is CASSLYGPSPLHF. In nucleotides, the CDR3 is TGTGCCAGCAGCCTTTATGGTCCTTCACCCCTCCACTTT.

The gene calls are TRBV27 and TRBJ1-6, with 12 bases matching TRBD1. This CDR3 has 19 residues. With V trimmed by 6 bases and J by 3 bases, 12 bases remained unmatched. Germline values: CDR1 MNHEY, CDR2 SMNVEV (reference sequence). CDR3 in DNA: TGTGCCAGCAGGATTACCGGGACAGGGGGCAAGTTCTATAATTCACCCCTCCACTTT. Its translation is CASRITGTGGKFYNSPLHF.

This sequence joins TRBV7-2 and TRBJ2-3; 7 bases are shared with TRBD1. J lost 10 bases, V lost 4 bases, and 5 bases had no gene match. CDR1 and CDR2 (germline): SGHTA, FQGNSA. The CDR3 loop spans 12 amino acids. CDR3 loop: CASSSYRGPQYF. In nucleotides, the CDR3 is TGTGCCAGCAGCTCGTACAGGGGCCCGCAGTATTTT.

This clone is medium-sized in the sample. The genes are TRBV10-3 and TRBJ1-2, with D unclear. Trimming pared 0 bases from V and 8 bases from J, leaving 10 bases between. Germline V gives CDR1 ENHRY, CDR2 SYGVKD. CDR3 size: 13 residues. This CDR3 reads CAISESARGGYTF. DNA of the CDR3: TGTGCCATCAGTGAGTCCGCCCGTGGGGGCTACACCTTC.

The rearrangement links TRBV15 to TRBJ1-2; possible D gene TRBD1, 5 bases. V lost 4 bases and J lost 13, with 25 bases in between. The CDR3 has 15 residues. The V gene's germline CDR1 is LNHNV and CDR2 YYDKDF (reference sequence). CDR3 loop: CATSTPGGATHIGTF. The CDR3 DNA reads TGTGCCACCAGCACCCCAGGCGGGGCCACGCATATCGGCACCTTC.

In this sample, this clone turned up once. The chain combines TRBV3-1 (or the pseudogene TRBV3-2) with TRBJ2-7; the match to TRBD1 covers 7 bases. Germline-derived CDR1 and CDR2 are LGHDT and YNNKEL (reference sequence). Trimming at V came to 2 bases and at J to 0 bases, leaving 7 bases not matched to a gene. The CDR3 totals 16 residues. The CDR3 reads CASSQKGQLNSYEQYF. The CDR3 nucleotides are TGTGCCAGCAGCCAAAAGGGACAGCTAAACTCCTACGAGCAGTACTTC.

This clone was observed a few times. This chain connects TRBV29-1 to TRBJ2-5; TRBD2 matches 8 bases. Germline CDR1 and CDR2: SQVTM and ANQGSEA. J gave up 4 bases and V 4 bases, and 2 bases lay outside the gene matches. The CDR3 has 12 residues. Here the CDR3 DNA reads TGCAGCGTTGTCCTAGCGGGAGAGACCCAGTACTTC. Encoded protein: CSVVLAGETQYF.

The CDR3: CASTPGGGRAYNEQFF. The CDR3 DNA follows: TGTGCCAGCACCCCGGGGGGCGGGAGGGCCTACAATGAGCAGTTCTTC. The gene calls are TRBV7-2 and TRBJ2-1, with 9 bases lining up with TRBD2. Germline CDR1 is SGHTA and CDR2 is FQGNSA. The CDR3 runs 16 residues. The V gene end was trimmed by 7 bases and the J gene end by 2 bases; junction bases not matched to a gene: 9.

The chain is built from TRBV5-1 and TRBJ2-2; D is perhaps TRBD2 (6 bases). CDR1 and CDR2 (germline): SGHRS, YFSETQ. Trimming removed 4 bases at V and 7 bases at J, with 17 bases between. The CDR3 spans 15 residues. CDR3 region: CASSPRGNRIGELFF. Here the CDR3 DNA reads TGCGCCAGCAGCCCTCGGGGGAACAGGATCGGGGAGCTGTTTTTT. Filled out from reference TRBV5-1 and TRBJ2-2, the complete variable domain reads KAGVTQTPRYLIKTRGQQVTLSCSPISGHRSVSWYQQTPGQGLQFLFEYFSETQRNKGNFPGRFSGRQFSNSRSEMNVSTLELGDSALYLCASSPRGNRIGELFFGEGSRLTVL.

This chain links TRBV6-5 with TRBJ1-5; TRBD1 is a possible D gene (6 bases). The ends were cut back, 5 bases at V and 2 bases at J, with 13 bases in the middle. CDR3 length equals 15 residues. From germline, CDR1 is MNHEY and CDR2 SVGAGI. This CDR3 is CASSIQGKGNQPQHF. As DNA, the CDR3 is TGTGCCAGCAGTATACAGGGTAAGGGCAATCAGCCCCAGCATTTT.

This chain connects TRBV28 to TRBJ1-4; D is unclear. V was shortened by 7 bases and J by 0 bases, with 9 bases between the two germline ends. Germline CDR1 reads MDHEN; CDR2 reads SYDVKM. The CDR3 spans 14 residues. CDR3 sequence reads: CASTYPSTNEKLFF. CDR3 DNA sequence: TGTGCCAGCACTTACCCATCAACTAATGAAAAACTGTTTTTT.

The V and J genes are TRBV27 and TRBJ1-2, with D maybe TRBD1 (6 bases). Trimming removed 5 bases at V and 3 bases at J, with 10 bases between. Germline CDR1 MNHEY, CDR2 SMNVEV (reference sequence). CDR3 length: 13 amino acids. CDR3 sequence reads: CASSPGQYYGYTF. As DNA, the CDR3 is TGTGCCAGCAGTCCGGGACAATACTATGGCTACACCTTC.

V is TRBV14 and J is TRBJ1-4, with D unresolved. V gave up 0 bases and J gave up 0 bases, with 8 bases separating them. CDR1 is SGHDN and CDR2 is FVKESK in the germline V gene. This CDR3 has 16 amino acids. DNA for the CDR3: TGTGCCAGCAGCCAAGATCATCCTACAACTAATGAAAAACTGTTTTTT. The encoded protein is CASSQDHPTTNEKLFF.

J is TRBJ2-7 and V is TRBV5-3; 8 bases match TRBD1. TRBV5-3 is identified as an open reading frame with a role that is uncertain. Trimming took 4 bases from V and 5 from J; bases not matched to a gene: 11. This CDR3 spans 15 amino acids. This CDR3 reads CARSAWDRNPNEQYF. The CDR3 DNA reads as TGTGCCAGAAGCGCATGGGACAGGAACCCTAACGAGCAGTACTTC.

The CDR3 bases are TGTGCCAGCAGTCAGGGGAATTCACCCCTCCACTTT. Translating gives CASSQGNSPLHF. V and J are TRBV27 and TRBJ1-6, with D maybe TRBD1 (6 bases). The CDR3 consists of 12 residues. Trimming cost V 5 bases and J 7 bases, with 6 bases left between them. Germline assignment: CDR1 MNHEY and CDR2 SMNVEV (reference sequence).

The chain couples TRBV10-3 to TRBJ1-5; unclear D gene. Deletions cut 4 bases from V and 7 bases from J, with 29 bases between. The CDR3 sequence is 19 residues long. Germline loops: CDR1 ENHRY, CDR2 SYGVKD. The CDR3 sequence: CAISGSGGALNGYGQPQHF. CDR3 in DNA: TGTGCCATCAGTGGCTCGGGAGGAGCCTTAAATGGGTACGGGCAGCCCCAGCATTTT.

This clone came up a few times. V and J are TRBV6-5 and TRBJ1-5; D not certain. Trimming stripped 0 bases from V and 0 bases from J, with 9 bases between. The CDR3 totals 16 residues. Germline lookup yields CDR1 MNHEY and CDR2 SVGAGI. The CDR3 DNA is TGTGCCAGCAGTTACTCGTCACCGTATAGCAATCAGCCCCAGCATTTT. This encodes CASSYSSPYSNQPQHF.

This chain joins TRBV28 and TRBJ2-7; TRBD1 or TRBD2 may be the D gene (6 bases each). In germline, CDR1 is MDHEN, CDR2 SYDVKM. Trimming removed 2 bases from V and 6 bases from J, with 23 bases in between. The CDR3 spans 17 residues. CDR3 loop: CASSLTDGGVGRSEQYF. In DNA, the CDR3 is TGTGCCAGCAGTTTAACCGACGGGGGCGTCGGGAGAAGCGAGCAGTACTTC.

The rearrangement uses TRBV7-6 and TRBJ2-7; maybe TRBD1 (6 bases). The V end was cut by 1 base, the J end by 3 bases, with 16 bases between. Germline V gene sequence: CDR1 SGHVS, CDR2 FNYEAQ. This CDR3 region has 16 residues. The CDR3 spells CASSLGRTRTVYEQYF. The CDR3 region has the DNA TGTGCCAGCAGCTTAGGAAGAACTCGGACAGTCTACGAGCAGTACTTC.

This clone appeared a single time. This chain links TRBV7-9 with TRBJ1-5; a possible D gene is TRBD1 (5 bases). Trimming cost V 4 bases and J 1 base, with 8 bases left between them. The CDR3 has 14 residues. Germline lookup yields CDR1 SEHNR and CDR2 FQNEAQ (reference sequence). This CDR3 reads CASSSEGSNQPQHF. CDR3 nucleotides: TGTGCCAGCAGCTCGGAGGGGAGCAATCAGCCCCAGCATTTT.

The J gene is TRBJ1-2, the V gene TRBV27; D ambiguous. This CDR3 region has 15 residues. CDR1 and CDR2 from the germline V gene are MNHEY and SMNVEV (reference sequence). V dropped 5 bases and J dropped 7 bases, with 20 bases sitting between them. CDR3: CASSILQRSLGGYTF. Here the CDR3 DNA reads TGTGCCAGCAGTATTCTCCAGCGATCCCTCGGTGGCTACACCTTC.

The rearrangement links TRBV24-1 to TRBJ2-1, with D possibly being TRBD2 (6 bases). Trimming pared 3 bases from V and 5 bases from J, leaving 7 bases between. This CDR3 has 13 amino acids. CDR1 KGHDR and CDR2 SFDVKD come from the germline V gene. This chain's CDR3 is CATSDGEDNEQFF. In nucleotides, the CDR3 is TGTGCCACCAGTGATGGGGAGGACAATGAGCAGTTCTTC.